This is a list of T cell receptor beta chains from one sample in a study of cytomegalovirus exposure and HLA in healthy donors. Repertoires were generated with immunoSEQ multiplex PCR, while TCRdb's copy carries only in-frame clones and drops some. The sample includes 240,000 or so clones, about 86% of them seen just once. The sequenced material came from PBMCs. All receptors derive from a woman aged 55-69 years in good health and CMV-seropositive. Each CDR3 is given with its conserved first and last residue. The D gene is left open where the match is weak. Clone size, where shown, is once, few, many, or a class for clones that have expanded.

-	TRBV6-6	TRBJ2-5	-	TGTGCCAGCAGAACCCAGGGGGGAGAGACCCAGTACTTC	CASRTQGGETQYF
-	TRBV6-6	TRBJ1-5	-	TGTGCCAGCAGTTATGTGACAGGCGAGTGGCAGCCCCAGCATTTT	CASSYVTGEWQPQHF
-	TRBV19	TRBJ1-5	-	TGTGCCAGTAGTAGTTCAGGTGGCTACAATCAGCCCCAGCATTTT	CASSSSGGYNQPQHF
-	TRBV27	TRBJ1-5	-	TGTGCCAGCAGCCTCCGGGTTGTTTATAGCAATCAGCCCCAGCATTTT	CASSLRVVYSNQPQHF
TRBD1	TRBV2	TRBJ2-7	-	TGTGCCAGCGGGTGGACAGGGGGCTACGAGCAGTACTTC	CASGWTGGYEQYF
-	TRBV14	TRBJ2-5	-	TGTGCCAGCAGCCCGTCGGAGGGATGGGAGACCCAGTACTTC	CASSPSEGWETQYF
-	TRBV9	TRBJ1-1	few	TGTGCCAGCAGCGTCGCTCGGGGGAACACTGAAGCTTTCTTT	CASSVARGNTEAFF
TRBD2	TRBV18	TRBJ2-1	-	TGTGCCAGCTCTCTCCCGGGGGGAGCCTACAATGAGCAGTTCTTC	CASSLPGGAYNEQFF
TRBD2	TRBV9	TRBJ2-5	-	TGTGCCAGCAGCCCATCGTTAGCGGGACCCCAAGAGACCCAGTACTTC	CASSPSLAGPQETQYF
-	TRBV6-1	TRBJ1-2	few	TGTGCCAGCAGCGCCAGGGAAGGGATCTATGGCTACACCTTC	CASSAREGIYGYTF
-	TRBV4-1	TRBJ2-4	-	TGCGCCAGCAGCCAAGAAAGGGGGGGGTACATTCAGTACTTC	CASSQERGGYIQYF
-	TRBV7-9	TRBJ1-1	-	TGTGCCAGCAGCCTTACCGGGACTAACACTGAAGCTTTCTTT	CASSLTGTNTEAFF
-	TRBV28	TRBJ1-3	-	TGTGCCAGCAGTTTACAGGGCCCAAACACCATATATTTT	CASSLQGPNTIYF
TRBD2	TRBV14	TRBJ2-1	-	TGTGCCAGCAGCCAGTTAGCGGGCTCCTACAATGAGCAGTTCTTC	CASSQLAGSYNEQFF
TRBD2	TRBV5-7	TRBJ2-3	once	TGTGCCAGCAGCTTGGCCGGGGGGAGCCGGAGCACAGATACGCAGTATTTT	CASSLAGGSRSTDTQYF
-	TRBV11-2	TRBJ1-2	-	TGTGCCAGCAGCTGGAGACAGTACAGCTACACCTTC	CASSWRQYSYTF
-	TRBV28	TRBJ2-2	-	TGTGCCAGCAGTTTACGGGGGGAGCTGTTTTTT	CASSLRGELFF
-	TRBV14	TRBJ1-2	-	TGTGCCAGCAGCCAAGACGCAGAGGCCACAGGTTATGGCTACACCTTC	CASSQDAEATGYGYTF
-	TRBV7-9	TRBJ1-2	-	TGTGCCAGCAGTCTCGCGGGAGGGTCTGGCTACACCTTC	CASSLAGGSGYTF
TRBD2	TRBV5-1	TRBJ2-7	-	TGCGCCAGCAGCCCCGGGACTACTTACGCCTACGAGCAGTACTTC	CASSPGTTYAYEQYF
TRBD2	TRBV7-2	TRBJ2-7	-	TGTGCCAGCAGCTTAGTGGCGGGAGGGAACTACGAGCAGTACTTC	CASSLVAGGNYEQYF
TRBD1	TRBV19	TRBJ1-1	-	TGTGCCAGTTTACGACAGGGAGCCACTGAAGCTTTCTTT	CASLRQGATEAFF
TRBD1	TRBV28	TRBJ1-6	-	TGTGCCAGCAGTTTCATTAGAACAGGGGGTTCACCCCTCCACTTT	CASSFIRTGGSPLHF
TRBD2	TRBV19	TRBJ2-2	-	TGTGCCAGTAGTTTAGCGGGAGTAGAAACCGGGGAGCTGTTTTTT	CASSLAGVETGELFF
-	TRBV28	TRBJ2-7	-	TGTGCCAGCAGACGCCTGGACAGCTTGGGGGAGCAGTACTTC	CASRRLDSLGEQYF
-	TRBV6-1	TRBJ1-1	-	TGTGCCAGCAGTCCGAAGGGGGTAAACACTGAAGCTTTCTTT	CASSPKGVNTEAFF
TRBD1	TRBV5-1	TRBJ2-7	-	TGCGCCAGCAGCTTGGTTCGGACAGGCCGCGGCGAGCAGTACTTC	CASSLVRTGRGEQYF
TRBD1	TRBV10-2	TRBJ2-2	-	TGCGCCAGCGAGACAGGGGGCTTGGGCGGGGAGCTGTTTTTT	CASETGGLGGELFF
-	TRBV4-1	TRBJ2-7	-	TGCGCCAGCAGCCAAACTAACACGGCCCTATACGAGCAGTACTTC	CASSQTNTALYEQYF
TRBD2	TRBV29-1	TRBJ2-1	-	TGCAGCGTTTTTGGGCTAGCGGCCTACAATGAGCAGTTCTTC	CSVFGLAAYNEQFF
TRBD1	TRBV4-2	TRBJ1-5	-	TGTGCCAGCAGCCAAGAAGGAGAGACAGGGGTAAGACAGCCCCAGCATTTT	CASSQEGETGVRQPQHF
-	TRBV6-1	TRBJ1-2	-	TGTGCCAGCAGATCAGGGTTGGTGGACTATGGCTACACCTTC	CASRSGLVDYGYTF
-	TRBV5-1	TRBJ1-4	-	TGCGCCAGCAGCTTAAGGGGTGATGAAAAACTGTTTTTT	CASSLRGDEKLFF
TRBD2	TRBV15	TRBJ2-1	-	TGTGCCACCAGCAGAGATCCGGCGGGAGACCCCTACAATGAGCAGTTCTTC	CATSRDPAGDPYNEQFF
-	TRBV5-1	TRBJ1-5	-	TGCGCCAGCAGCCCGGCCGCAGGTAACAATCAGCCCCAGCATTTT	CASSPAAGNNQPQHF
-	TRBV5-1	TRBJ2-6	-	TGCGCCACCTCCGTTAGCTCTGGGGCCAACGTCCTGACTTTC	CATSVSSGANVLTF
-	TRBV7-9	TRBJ1-2	once	TGTGCCAGCAGCTTAGGCGACAGTAACTATGGCTACACCTTC	CASSLGDSNYGYTF
TRBD1	TRBV19	TRBJ2-5	-	TGTGCCAGTAGTACCTCTCGACAGGGCGATCAAGAGACCCAGTACTTC	CASSTSRQGDQETQYF
-	TRBV5-5	TRBJ1-1	-	TGTGCCAGCAGCCGTCCGGGATACACTGAAGCTTTCTTT	CASSRPGYTEAFF
TRBD1	TRBV19	TRBJ2-7	-	TGTGCCAGTAGTCCGGGACAGGGGGTAGACGAGCAGTACTTC	CASSPGQGVDEQYF
TRBD1	TRBV18	TRBJ1-1	-	TGTGCCAGCTCACTAGGGACAGAAAATGAAGCTTTCTTT	CASSLGTENEAFF
-	TRBV19	TRBJ2-7	once	TGTGCCAGTAGTAATTCACAGACAGTAACCTACGAGCAGTACTTC	CASSNSQTVTYEQYF
-	TRBV27	TRBJ1-3	few	TGTGCCAGCAGTTTGAAGGGGCACTCTGGAAACACCATATATTTT	CASSLKGHSGNTIYF
TRBD1	TRBV7-9	TRBJ1-5	-	TGTTCCAGCAGCTTAGGGACAGGGCTTAATCAGCCCCAGCATTTT	CSSSLGTGLNQPQHF